This TCR beta chain was captured by sequencing in a study of T cells after yellow fever vaccination. About the research overall: The authors prepared low-cell-number fractions using SMART-Seq v4 Ultra Low Input. Findings and caveats of the study: Booster samples showed a return of most primary-vaccination clones (around 96% CD4, 70% to 90% CD8). The presence of abundant clonotypes contaminating from the bulk population was possible in FACS-sorted repertoires. A secondary response was less intense yet reached its peak sooner, at day 5 versus 15.

TCRdb used MiXCR to reprocess the 5' RACE reads, holding one entry per CDR3 protein. This sample yields about 300,000 distinct CDR3 sequences, of which about 4% are seen a single time; approximately 24% belongs to the top ten. Looked up from germline, CDR1 is LGHNA and CDR2 is YSLEER. The CDR3 is made up of 16 amino acids. V trimming: 4 bases; J trimming: 4 bases; junction bases outside the gene matches: 6. This clonotype has a count of ten or more. The antigen remains unidentified. This receptor was taken from a man between 18 and 35 years old who received the YFV17D yellow fever vaccine. This chain links TRBV4-3 with TRBJ2-7, with 14 bases identical to TRBD2. Material: PBMCs, obtained 5 days after the yellow fever booster vaccination. CDR3 region: CASSRTGTSGGYEQYF. DNA of the CDR3: TGCGCCAGCAGCCGAACCGGGACTAGCGGGGGTTACGAGCAGTACTTC.